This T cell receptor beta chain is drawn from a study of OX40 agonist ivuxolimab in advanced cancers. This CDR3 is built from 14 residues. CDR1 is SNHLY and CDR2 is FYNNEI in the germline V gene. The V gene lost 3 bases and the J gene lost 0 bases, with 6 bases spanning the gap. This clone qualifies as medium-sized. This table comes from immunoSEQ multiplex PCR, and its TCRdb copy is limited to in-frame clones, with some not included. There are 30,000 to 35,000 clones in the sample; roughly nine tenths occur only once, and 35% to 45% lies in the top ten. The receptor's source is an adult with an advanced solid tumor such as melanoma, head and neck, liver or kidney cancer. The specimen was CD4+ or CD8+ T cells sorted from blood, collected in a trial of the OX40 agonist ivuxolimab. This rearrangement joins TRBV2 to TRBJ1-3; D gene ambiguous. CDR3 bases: TGTGCCAGCAGTGAGACAAGCTCTGGAAACACCATATATTTT. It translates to CASSETSSGNTIYF.